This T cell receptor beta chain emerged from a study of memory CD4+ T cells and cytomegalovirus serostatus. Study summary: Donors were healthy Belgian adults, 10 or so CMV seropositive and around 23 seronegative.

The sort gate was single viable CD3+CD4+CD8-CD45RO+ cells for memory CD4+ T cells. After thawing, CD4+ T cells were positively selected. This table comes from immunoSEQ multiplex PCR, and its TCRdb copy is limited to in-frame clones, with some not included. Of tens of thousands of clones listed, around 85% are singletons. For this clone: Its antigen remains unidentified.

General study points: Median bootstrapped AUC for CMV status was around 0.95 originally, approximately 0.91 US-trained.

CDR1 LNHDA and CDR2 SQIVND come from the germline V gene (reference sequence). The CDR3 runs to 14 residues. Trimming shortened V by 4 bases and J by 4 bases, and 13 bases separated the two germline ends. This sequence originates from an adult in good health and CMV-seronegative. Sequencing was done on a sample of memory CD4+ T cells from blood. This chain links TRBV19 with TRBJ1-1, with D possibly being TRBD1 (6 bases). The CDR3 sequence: CASSSGGGLTEAFF. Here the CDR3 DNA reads TGTGCCAGTAGTAGCGGAGGGGGACTCACTGAAGCTTTCTTT.